These 6 T cell receptor beta chains were sequenced from one sample in a study of shared clonotypes between healthy human individuals (dated by TCRdb to the early 2020s). Receptor libraries were prepared by the immunoSEQ multiplex PCR assay. The clones in this table, taken by TCRdb from immuneACCESS, are in-frame only. Not every clone is retained; where verified, under half of the shortfall comes from an unresolved V gene, and the cause of the rest is unknown. In all, the sample holds about 980,000 clones, and approximately 80% of those were seen once. In total, the top ten clones hold approximately 1.5% of the sample. The material sequenced was memory CD4+ T cells sorted from blood. Per the publication, the cell subset or site label means: CD45RA-negative fraction. The receptors stem from a man aged 18 to 29 in good health.

The chain combines TRBV6-5 with TRBJ2-7; TRBD2 agrees at 8 bases. In germline, CDR1 is MNHEY, CDR2 SVGAGI. The ends lost 0 bases at V and 4 bases at J; junction bases unmatched: 5. This CDR3 contains 15 residues. CDR3 region: CASSYSTAGVYEQYF. The CDR3 DNA sequence: TGTGCCAGCAGTTACTCGACAGCGGGGGTGTACGAGCAGTACTTC.

This chain connects TRBV15 to TRBJ2-7; TRBD2 is a possible D gene (6 bases). There are 15 residues in the CDR3. The V gene's germline CDR1 is LNHNV and CDR2 YYDKDF (reference sequence). V shed 3 bases and J shed 4 bases, with 16 bases lying between them. DNA of the CDR3: TGTGCCACCAGCAGGGAGGGGAACGACCTTTACGAGCAGTACTTC. Translated, it gives CATSREGNDLYEQYF.

This clone was found once. V gene TRBV2 combines with J gene TRBJ1-1, with unresolved D. V lost 2 bases, J lost 8 bases, and 12 bases lay in between. CDR3 length equals 13 residues. Germline CDR1 reads SNHLY; CDR2 reads FYNNEI. CDR3 coding DNA: TGTGCCAGCAGTGAACTCAATGGTGGAGAAGCTTTCTTT. It yields the protein CASSELNGGEAFF.

The rearrangement uses TRBV2 and TRBJ1-1; no clear D gene. This CDR3 has 15 amino acids. Trimming took off 7 bases at V and 1 base at J, with 16 bases between the two ends. Germline values: CDR1 SNHLY, CDR2 FYNNEI. CDR3 loop: CASKGDRSGNTEAFF. The DNA for the CDR3 is TGTGCCAGCAAGGGCGATCGATCTGGGAACACTGAAGCTTTCTTT.

This clone was seen repeatedly, ten times or more. The chain is built from TRBV5-6 and TRBJ1-1, with unresolved D. V lost 4 bases and J lost 4, with 11 bases in between. The CDR3 has 13 amino acids. CDR1 and CDR2 (germline): SGHDT, YYEEEE. The DNA for the CDR3 is TGTGCCAGCAGCACTCCACCTAGCACTGAAGCTTTCTTT. This encodes CASSTPPSTEAFF.

For this clone: The same CDR3 also results from other DNA sequences found in this sample. The chain is built from TRBV5-1 and TRBJ2-3; D uncertain. Trimming cost V 2 bases and J 4 bases, with 5 bases left between them. This CDR3 comprises 12 residues. The germline CDR1 and CDR2 sequences are SGHRS and YFSETQ. CDR3 coding DNA: TGCGCCAGCAGCTTTGGCTCAGATACGCAGTATTTT. It yields the protein CASSFGSDTQYF.